This TCR beta chain is from a study of siplizumab effects on memory and regulatory T cells (dated by TCRdb to between 2017 and 2020). At the level of the whole study: The effect of the anti-CD2 antibody siplizumab on alloreactive T-cell subsets was examined in allogeneic mixed lymphocyte reactions constructed from human PBMCs. Overall study results and their limits: Greater diversity appeared to be present in unstimulated naive T cells than in memory T cells, and a substantial contribution to the alloresponse seemed to be made by naive cells. Because sequences at frequencies below about 10^-5 were poorly captured, only a minor fraction of alloreactive clones could be mapped back to unstimulated subsets. Among mappable alloreactive CD4+ clones, an average Treg-derived fraction of about 70% was observed with siplizumab, compared with roughly 27% in control reactions. For roughly 80-96% of proliferating CD4+ or CD8+ clones, no naive or memory phenotype could be assigned. Whether proliferating Tregs from siplizumab cultures actually had suppressive function was not functionally confirmed. The cumulative frequency of alloreactive sequences traceable to unstimulated CD4+ memory T cells was significantly reduced by siplizumab.

With respect to this clone: Its target antigen remains unknown. No much larger clonotype is one base removed from it; base qualities were not supplied.

The library was obtained by the immunoSEQ multiplex PCR assay. About 10^5 TCR templates per sample were assayed by the deep sequencing platform. Genomic DNA extracted from sorted T cells was used for TCRbeta CDR3 sequencing. In the authors' own workflow: The R programming language was used for clonal analysis of TCRbeta CDR3 data. Comparing unstimulated samples against CFSE-low samples taken after the reaction was how alloreactive CD4+ and CD8+ clones were defined. By matching sequences to the repertoires of sorted unstimulated Treg and non-Treg cells, each alloreactive CD4+ clone was assigned a regulatory or non-regulatory origin. TCRdb carries this immuneACCESS record with in-frame sequences only. Its versions omit some clonotypes, under half of them owing to an unresolved V gene in the studies checked, with the rest unexplained. The DNA gave D and trimming, while V, J and clone size come from that table. Here the sample has more than 85,000 clones; around 95% occur a single time. Of the sample, roughly 0.6% is held by the ten largest clones.

Sorted unstimulated T cells and proliferating T cells recovered from mixed lymphocyte reactions were subjected to TCRbeta CDR3 sequencing. Fresh whole blood from fewer than 12 HLA-typed healthy donors was used to isolate PBMCs. Unstimulated CD4+ regulatory T cells were FACS-sorted to map the origin of alloreactive clones. From the germline V gene, CDR1 is SGDLS and CDR2 is YYNGEE. The CDR3, from cysteine to phenylalanine, totals 14 residues. Just the 42-base CDR3 DNA is kept, in frame starting at base 1. V is cut by 4 bases and J by 6 bases, and the space between the germline ends is 13 bases. The rearranged segments are TRBV9 and TRBJ2-2; perhaps TRBD1 is the D gene, with 6 bases matching. This sequence was found in a human donor in good health. The material sequenced was Tregs sorted from blood. The CDR3 amino acid sequence is: CASSTRGEAGELFF. The bases read TGTGCCAGCAGCACCAGGGGTGAGGCCGGGGAGCTGTTTTTT. The variable domain in full, with residues beyond the CDR3 obtained from the reference TRBV9 and TRBJ2-2 genes, is DSGVTQTPKHLITATGQRVTLRCSPRSGDLSVYWYQQSLDQGLQFLIQYYNGEERAKGNILERFSAQQFPDLHSELNLSSLELGDSALYFCASSTRGEAGELFFGEGSRLTVL.